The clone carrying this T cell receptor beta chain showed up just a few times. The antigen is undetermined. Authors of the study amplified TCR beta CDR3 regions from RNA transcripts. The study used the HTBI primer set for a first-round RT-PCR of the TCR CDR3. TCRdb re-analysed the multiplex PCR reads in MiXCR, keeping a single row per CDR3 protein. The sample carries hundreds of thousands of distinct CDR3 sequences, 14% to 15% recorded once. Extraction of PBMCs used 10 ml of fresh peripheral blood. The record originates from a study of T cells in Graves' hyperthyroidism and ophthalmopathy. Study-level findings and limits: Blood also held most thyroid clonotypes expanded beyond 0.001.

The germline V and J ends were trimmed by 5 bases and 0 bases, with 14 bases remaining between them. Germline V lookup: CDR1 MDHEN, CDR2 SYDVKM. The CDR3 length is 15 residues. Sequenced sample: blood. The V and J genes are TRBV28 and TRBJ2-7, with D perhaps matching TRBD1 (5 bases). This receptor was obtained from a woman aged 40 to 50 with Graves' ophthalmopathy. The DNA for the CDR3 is TGTGCCAGCAGTCCGTTCAGGGAAATCTCCTACGAGCAGTACTTC. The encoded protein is CASSPFREISYEQYF.